These T cell receptor beta chains were read from a single sample in a study of siplizumab effects on memory and regulatory T cells. Antigens for these TCRs are unknown. Using immunoSEQ multiplex PCR, the repertoire was profiled, and TCRdb retains in-frame clones only, with some absent. Of just under 20,000 clones listed, approximately 44% are singletons. The sequenced sample was CFSE-low (dividing) CD4+ T cells sorted from an allogeneic mixed lymphocyte reaction. These receptors originate from a human donor in good health; the cells came from an allogeneic mixed lymphocyte reaction. Some clones in this sample may be carry-over from other donors' samples. Each CDR3 is given with its conserved first and last residue. The order of the fields is D gene, V gene, J gene, clone size, CDR3 protein, CDR3 DNA. The D gene is left open where the match is weak. Only part of the rows carry a size: once, few, many, or a class if the clone is expanded.

>NA|TRBV12-5|TRBJ1-5|few
CASGFGQFSNQPQHF
TGTGCTAGTGGTTTCGGACAGTTTAGCAATCAGCCCCAGCATTTT
>NA|TRBV6-1|TRBJ1-2|few
CASSEVTAFLAYGYTF
TGTGCCAGCAGTGAAGTCACAGCCTTTTTGGCGTATGGCTACACCTTC
>NA|TRBV20-1|TRBJ2-5|medium-sized
CSARQETQYF
TGCAGTGCTCGACAAGAGACCCAGTACTTC
>TRBD1|TRBV19|TRBJ2-3|once
CASRGQGRGDTQYF
TGTGCCAGTAGGGGACAGGGGCGCGGAGATACGCAGTATTTT
>NA|TRBV5-1|TRBJ1-6|NA
CASSLASNNSPLHF
TGTGCCAGCAGCTTGGCCAGTAATAATTCACCCCTCCACTTT
>TRBD2|TRBV7-2|TRBJ2-7|NA
CASSLRLAGGYEQYF
TGTGCCAGCAGCTTACGACTAGCGGGAGGGTACGAGCAGTACTTC
>NA|TRBV6-4|TRBJ1-1|few
CASSRGPNTEAFF
TGTGCCAGCAGTAGGGGCCCGAACACTGAAGCTTTCTTT
>NA|TRBV5-1|TRBJ2-2|few
CASSFDNTGELFF
TGCGCCAGCAGCTTTGACAACACCGGGGAGCTGTTTTTT
>NA|TRBV6-5|TRBJ2-5|NA
CASHGPPWETQYF
TGTGCCAGCCACGGACCGCCGTGGGAGACCCAGTACTTC
>NA|TRBV6-6|TRBJ2-2|NA
CASSPSYTSNTGELFF
TGTGCCAGCAGCCCGTCTTATACATCGAACACCGGGGAGCTGTTTTTT
>NA|TRBV27|TRBJ1-2|medium-sized
CASSLRENYGYTF
TGTGCCAGCAGTCTACGTGAGAACTATGGCTACACCTTC
>NA|TRBV5-6|TRBJ1-5|NA
CASSLGGGVGGPQHF
TGTGCCAGCAGCTTGGGGGGAGGTGTCGGAGGGCCCCAGCATTTT